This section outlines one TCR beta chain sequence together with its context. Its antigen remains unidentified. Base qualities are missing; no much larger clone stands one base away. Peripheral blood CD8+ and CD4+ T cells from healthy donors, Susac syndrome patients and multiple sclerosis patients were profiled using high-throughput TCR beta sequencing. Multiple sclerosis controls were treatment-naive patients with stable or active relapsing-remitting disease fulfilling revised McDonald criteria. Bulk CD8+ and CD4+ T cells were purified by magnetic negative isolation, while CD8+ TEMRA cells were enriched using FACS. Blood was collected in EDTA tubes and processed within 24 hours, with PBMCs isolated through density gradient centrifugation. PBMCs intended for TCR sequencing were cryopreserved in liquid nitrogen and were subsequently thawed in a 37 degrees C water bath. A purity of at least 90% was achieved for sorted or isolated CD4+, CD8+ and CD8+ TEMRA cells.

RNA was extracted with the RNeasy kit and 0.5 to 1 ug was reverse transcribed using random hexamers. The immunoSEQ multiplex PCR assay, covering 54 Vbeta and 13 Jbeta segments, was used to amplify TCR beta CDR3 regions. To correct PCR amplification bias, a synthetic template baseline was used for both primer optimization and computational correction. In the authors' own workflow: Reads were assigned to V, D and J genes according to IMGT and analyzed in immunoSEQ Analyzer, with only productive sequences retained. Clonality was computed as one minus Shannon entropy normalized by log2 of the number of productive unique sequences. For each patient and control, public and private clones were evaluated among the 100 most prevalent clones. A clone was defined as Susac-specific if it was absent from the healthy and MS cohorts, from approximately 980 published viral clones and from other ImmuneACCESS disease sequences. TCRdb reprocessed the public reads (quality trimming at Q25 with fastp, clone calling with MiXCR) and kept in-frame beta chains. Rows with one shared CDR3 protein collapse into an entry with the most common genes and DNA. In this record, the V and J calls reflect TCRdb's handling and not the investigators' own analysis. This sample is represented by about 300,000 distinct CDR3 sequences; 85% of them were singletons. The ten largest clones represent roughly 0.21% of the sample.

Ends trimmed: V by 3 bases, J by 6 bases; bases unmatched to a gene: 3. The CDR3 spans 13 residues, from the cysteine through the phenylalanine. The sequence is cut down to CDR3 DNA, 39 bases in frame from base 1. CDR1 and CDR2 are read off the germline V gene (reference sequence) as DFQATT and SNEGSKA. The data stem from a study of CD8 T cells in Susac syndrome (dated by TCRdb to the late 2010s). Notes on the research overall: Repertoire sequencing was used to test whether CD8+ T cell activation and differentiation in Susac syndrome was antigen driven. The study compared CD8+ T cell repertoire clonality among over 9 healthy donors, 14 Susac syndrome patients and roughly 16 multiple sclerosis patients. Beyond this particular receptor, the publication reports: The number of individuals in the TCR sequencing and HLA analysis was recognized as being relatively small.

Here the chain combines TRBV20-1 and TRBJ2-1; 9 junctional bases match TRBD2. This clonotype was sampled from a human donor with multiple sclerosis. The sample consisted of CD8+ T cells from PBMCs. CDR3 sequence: CSASQREVNEQFF. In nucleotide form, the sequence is TGCAGTGCTAGTCAGCGGGAGGTCAATGAGCAGTTCTTC.